Listed below are T cell receptor beta chains from one sample, sequenced in a study of T cells in Graves' hyperthyroidism and ophthalmopathy. TCRdb re-analysed the multiplex PCR reads in MiXCR, keeping a single row per CDR3 protein. Among 300,000 to 450,000 distinct CDR3 sequences, roughly 15% were seen once, and the ten largest hold roughly a fifth. The sequencing sample was made of blood. The source is a woman aged 30 to 39 with Graves' ophthalmopathy. CDR3s include the opening cysteine and the closing phenylalanine or tryptophan. A D gene is named only where the DNA matches it firmly. Not all rows give a size; the values are once, few, many and, for expanded clones, a class.

cdr3_aa cdr3_nt v_call clone_size d_call j_call
CASSFGRQGASNQPQHF TGTGCCAGCAGTTTTGGGAGACAGGGGGCAAGCAATCAGCCCCAGCATTTT TRBV12-3/TRBV12-4 many TRBD1 TRBJ1-5
CASSRAGNTGELFF TGTGCCAGCAGCAGAGCGGGAAACACCGGGGAGCTGTTTTTT TRBV5-6 few TRBD2 TRBJ2-2
CASSLGQTTDTQYF TGCGCCAGCAGCTTGGGACAGACGACAGATACGCAGTATTTT TRBV5-1 many - TRBJ2-3
CASSRSGGARNEQFF TGTGCCAGCAGCCGTAGCGGGGGGGCCCGAAATGAGCAGTTCTTC TRBV28 few TRBD2 TRBJ2-1
CASGWDRTGNTEAFF TGTGCTAGTGGTTGGGACCGGACAGGGAACACTGAAGCTTTCTTT TRBV12-5 many TRBD1 TRBJ1-1
CASTDRDQGYTF TGTGCCAGCACCGACAGGGATCAAGGCTACACCTTC TRBV28 many TRBD1 TRBJ1-2
CASSVDGTGANYGYTF TGTGCCAGCAGCGTAGATGGGACAGGGGCTAACTATGGCTACACCTTC TRBV9 - TRBD1 TRBJ1-2
CASSLVHTEAFF TGTGCCAGCAGCTTAGTCCACACTGAAGCTTTCTTT TRBV7-8 many - TRBJ1-1
CASRDSTTEAFF TGTGCCAGCCGTGACAGTACCACTGAAGCTTTCTTT TRBV7-9 - - TRBJ1-1
CASRAGSQPQHF TGTGCCAGCAGAGCGGGTTCCCAGCCCCAGCATTTT TRBV6-1 many - TRBJ1-5
CASSRATEAFF TGTGCCAGCAGTAGAGCCACTGAAGCTTTCTTT TRBV6-1 many - TRBJ1-1
CAIGETAGKNTEAFF TGTGCCATCGGCGAAACAGCAGGAAAGAACACTGAAGCTTTCTTT TRBV10-3 many - TRBJ1-1
CASSVYLTTDTQYF TGTGCCAGCAGCGTCTACCTGACCACAGATACGCAGTATTTT TRBV9 many - TRBJ2-3
CSARERGPKTQYF TGCAGTGCTAGAGAAAGAGGTCCGAAGACCCAGTACTTC TRBV20-1 - - TRBJ2-5
CASSLQGGTDTQYF TGTGCCAGCAGCTTGCAGGGGGGCACAGATACGCAGTATTTT TRBV7-3 many TRBD1 TRBJ2-3
CSARVIAGGGGETQYF TGCAGTGCTAGAGTTATAGCGGGGGGAGGGGGAGAGACCCAGTACTTC TRBV20-1 - TRBD2 TRBJ2-5
CSALRQGAMYEQYF TGCAGTGCTCTAAGACAGGGGGCTATGTACGAGCAGTACTTC TRBV20-1 many TRBD1 TRBJ2-7
CASSSRTPLSNTGELFF TGCGCCAGCAGTAGTAGGACACCCCTCTCAAACACCGGGGAGCTGTTTTTT TRBV10-1 few - TRBJ2-2
CASSESAYNSPLHF TGTGCCAGCAGTGAGTCCGCCTATAATTCACCCCTCCACTTT TRBV2 - - TRBJ1-6
CASSPRQGAGELFF TGTGCCAGCAGCCCCCGACAGGGGGCCGGGGAGCTGTTTTTT TRBV7-8 many TRBD1 TRBJ2-2
CASRRQGETYEQYF TGTGCCAGCAGACGACAGGGGGAAACCTACGAGCAGTACTTC TRBV12-3/TRBV12-4 - TRBD1 TRBJ2-7
CATSLCHSNTEAFF TGTGCCACCAGTTTATGCCACAGCAACACTGAAGCTTTCTTT TRBV24-1 many - TRBJ1-1
CAISSVQGGGYTF TGTGCCATCAGCTCTGTACAGGGTGGTGGCTACACCTTC TRBV10-3 - - TRBJ1-2
CASSPRRTGNPHSSNTEAFF TGCGCCAGCAGCCCGAGACGGACCGGTAACCCCCACTCCTCGAACACTGAAGCTTTCTTT TRBV5-1 many - TRBJ1-1
CASSFSGGPMETQYF TGTGCCAGCAGCTTTTCGGGGGGGCCTATGGAGACCCAGTACTTC TRBV5-8 - TRBD2 TRBJ2-5
CSARESRGRGHEQYF TGCAGTGCTAGAGAGTCGCGGGGGCGCGGTCACGAGCAGTACTTC TRBV20-1 many - TRBJ2-7
CASSLHLPVVGEQYF TGTGCCAGCAGTTTACACCTGCCGGTCGTGGGGGAGCAGTACTTC TRBV28 few - TRBJ2-7
CATSEDRYGYTF TGTGCCACCAGCGAAGACAGGTATGGCTACACCTTC TRBV15 - - TRBJ1-2
CSAEATGTGSWNEQFF TGCAGTGCTGAAGCGACCGGGACAGGGTCGTGGAATGAGCAGTTCTTC TRBV20-1 - TRBD1 TRBJ2-1
CASSADFPTEKLFF TGTGCCAGCAGTGCGGACTTTCCAACGGAAAAACTGTTTTTT TRBV12-3/TRBV12-4 many - TRBJ1-4
CASSYLGTRYF TGTGCCAGCAGTTACTTGGGGACGCGGTACTTC TRBV6-5 few - TRBJ2-5
CSAGGDRGPSLASTDTQYF TGCAGTGCTGGGGGAGACAGGGGGCCCTCTCTTGCTTCCACAGATACGCAGTATTTT TRBV20-1 many TRBD1 TRBJ2-3
CASRKTAFGELFF TGTGCCAGCAGAAAAACGGCGTTCGGGGAGCTGTTTTTT TRBV25-1 - - TRBJ2-2
CASSIQGKETQYF TGCGCCAGCAGCATACAGGGGAAAGAGACCCAGTACTTC TRBV5-1 few TRBD1 TRBJ2-5
CASSLDRRETQYF TGTGCTAGCAGCTTAGACAGACGAGAGACCCAGTACTTC TRBV7-7 few - TRBJ2-5
CASSLGARIGSYNSPLHF TGTGCCAGCAGCTTAGGGGCCAGGATTGGGTCCTATAATTCACCCCTCCACTTT TRBV7-8 - - TRBJ1-6
CAKLQGGIQYF TGTGCCAAGTTACAGGGGGGGATTCAGTACTTC TRBV2 many - TRBJ2-4
CASGYPPGRDTQYF TGTGCCAGCGGATACCCTCCAGGCCGAGATACGCAGTATTTT TRBV6-1 many - TRBJ2-3
CASSIYSGYEQYF TGTGCCAGCAGTATCTACTCCGGGTACGAGCAGTACTTC TRBV12-3/TRBV12-4 many - TRBJ2-7
CASSPTGGGTDTQYF TGTGCCAGCAGTCCGACAGGGGGCGGTACAGATACGCAGTATTTT TRBV2 many TRBD1 TRBJ2-3
CASRQLRAGGIAGPGELFF TGTGCCAGCAGACAGCTTCGGGCGGGGGGTATAGCGGGTCCCGGGGAGCTGTTTTTT TRBV7-6 few TRBD2 TRBJ2-2
CATSRGGQETYEQYF TGTGCCACCAGCAGGGGTGGACAGGAAACCTACGAGCAGTACTTC TRBV15 - TRBD1 TRBJ2-7
CSVDSQGSGQKLFF TGCAGCGTTGACAGCCAGGGATCTGGGCAAAAACTGTTTTTT TRBV29-1 few - TRBJ1-4
CASNSGTGGGKYF TGTGCCAGCAATTCCGGGACAGGGGGCGGAAAGTACTTC TRBV2 many TRBD1 TRBJ2-7
CASSPTVRNTEAFF TGTGCCAGCAGCCCGACAGTTAGGAACACTGAAGCTTTCTTT TRBV3-1 many - TRBJ1-1
CASSHGGLGTLAKNIQYF TGCGCCAGCAGCCACGGGGGTCTAGGGACCCTAGCCAAAAACATTCAGTACTTC TRBV4-1 few - TRBJ2-4
CASSAGIATDTQYF TGCGCCAGCAGCGCCGGAATAGCCACAGATACGCAGTATTTT TRBV5-1 many - TRBJ2-3
CASKRGLAGIPTDTQYF TGTGCCAGCAAAAGGGGCCTTGCGGGTATCCCCACAGATACGCAGTATTTT TRBV6-1 many - TRBJ2-3
CASGKREANQPQHF TGTGCCAGCGGAAAGAGGGAGGCCAATCAGCCCCAGCATTTT TRBV3-1 many - TRBJ1-5
CASMGGRETQYF TGTGCCAGCATGGGGGGGCGGGAGACCCAGTACTTC TRBV11-2 few - TRBJ2-5
CASSGVMRGYYNEQFF TGTGCCAGCAGTGGGGTAATGAGGGGATACTACAATGAGCAGTTCTTC TRBV6-2/TRBV6-3 many - TRBJ2-1
CASSLATAGTGELFF TGTGCCAGCAGCTTAGCGACCGCGGGCACCGGGGAGCTGTTTTTT TRBV11-2 many - TRBJ2-2
CASSMFQESGELFF TGTGCCAGTAGTATGTTCCAGGAATCCGGGGAGCTGTTTTTT TRBV19 many - TRBJ2-2
CASIGGNHSPLHF TGTGCCAGCATTGGGGGGAACCATTCACCCCTCCACTTT TRBV28 few - TRBJ1-6
CASSLEAGGSYEQYF TGTGCCAGCAGCTTAGAGGCAGGGGGCTCCTACGAGCAGTACTTC TRBV7-2 many TRBD1 TRBJ2-7